The clone carrying this T cell receptor (beta chain) was seen only a few times. Trimming at V came to 6 bases and at J to 6 bases, leaving 6 bases not matched to a gene. The CDR3 covers 13 residues. Germline CDR1 and CDR2: SNHLY and FYNNEI. Sequencing used immunoSEQ multiplex PCR; TCRdb keeps in-frame clones, though not all of them. The sample gives more than 150,000 clones, over 80% of which show up once; less than 3% is in the top ten. The sample is drawn from a study of blood T cell repertoires in COVID-19. The rearrangement joins TRBV2 to TRBJ1-2; 8 bases line up with TRBD1. The clonotype originates from a woman aged 55-70 years with acute or convalescent COVID-19. Sequenced material: peripheral blood. The CDR3 region is CASRIRGPDGYTF. CDR3 DNA sequence: TGTGCCAGCAGAATCAGGGGGCCTGATGGCTACACCTTC. Full variable domain (outside the CDR3, taken from reference TRBV2 and TRBJ1-2): EPEVTQTPSHQVTQMGQEVILRCVPISNHLYFYWYRQILGQKVEFLVSFYNNEISEKSEIFDDQFSVERPDGSNFTLKIRSTKLEDSAMYFCASRIRGPDGYTFGSGTRLTVV.